One and the same sample provided the 18 T cell receptor beta chains below, sequenced in a study of T cells in Graves' hyperthyroidism and ophthalmopathy. The TCR beta CDR3 regions underwent amplification using RNA transcripts as the source. The study used the HTBI primer set for a first-round RT-PCR of the TCR CDR3. One entry per CDR3 protein results from TCRdb running MiXCR on the multiplex PCR reads. The sample lists roughly 380,000 distinct CDR3 sequences, approximately 15% occurring once. Specimen: blood. These receptors were collected from a woman aged 18-29 years with Graves' hyperthyroidism.

This clonotype was seen a few times. The chain employs TRBV5-1 and TRBJ2-1; D not certain. This CDR3 spans 14 amino acids. Germline values: CDR1 SGHRS, CDR2 YFSETQ. The V end was cut by 4 bases, the J end by 10 bases, with 18 bases between. This CDR3 is CASSLEDGVGEQFF. The CDR3 nucleotides read TGCGCCAGCAGCCTTGAGGACGGCGTCGGCGAGCAGTTCTTC.

The chain has TRBV5-4 and TRBJ2-3, with 12 bases that match TRBD1. The CDR3 is 17 residues long. The V segment lost 3 bases and the J segment 3 bases; nucleotides outside the gene matches: 8. The germline CDR1 and CDR2 sequences are SGHNT and YYREEE (reference sequence). The CDR3 loop reads CASSSKGTGGGTDTQYF. The CDR3 bases are TGTGCCAGCAGCTCGAAGGGGACAGGGGGCGGAACAGATACGCAGTATTTT.

This clonotype showed up just a few times. This sequence joins TRBV6-1 and TRBJ1-5, with 8 bases fitting TRBD1. This CDR3 is 16 amino acids long. Germline V lookup: CDR1 MNHNS, CDR2 SASEGT. J lost 4 bases, V lost 6 bases, and 11 bases had no gene match. The CDR3 nucleotides are TGTGCCAGCAGAGACCAAGGGACAGGCCCTAATCAGCCCCAGCATTTT. This translates into CASRDQGTGPNQPQHF.

This clonotype was found many times. The J gene is TRBJ1-6, the V gene TRBV6-1; D is perhaps TRBD1 (5 bases). V lost 5 bases and J lost 0, with 14 bases in between. Germline V gene data show CDR1 as MNHNS and CDR2 as SASEGT. This CDR3 has 17 residues. The CDR3 bases are TGTGCCAGCAGTTTCCGGGACTTGGGCTCCTATAATTCACCCCTCCACTTT. Translating it yields CASSFRDLGSYNSPLHF.

This clonotype was detected ten times or more. This chain uses TRBV12-3 or TRBV12-4 with TRBJ2-1, with 10 bases that match TRBD2. V lost 4 bases, J lost 7 bases, and 7 bases stayed unmatched. The CDR3 has 15 residues. In DNA form, the CDR3 reads TGTGCCAGCAGTTGGGCAGCGGGAGGGCCGAATGAGCAGTTCTTC. Its translation: CASSWAAGGPNEQFF.

The rearrangement joins TRBV7-9 to TRBJ2-7; D unresolved. V was clipped by 4 bases and J by 2 bases, with 12 bases between them. Germline CDR1 is SEHNR and CDR2 is FQNEAQ (reference sequence). This CDR3 has 14 amino acids. The DNA for the CDR3 is TGTGCCAGCAGCTCGTATGACATCACCTACGAGCAGTACTTC. It specifies CASSSYDITYEQYF.

This clonotype came up many times. CDR3 bases: TGTGCCAGCAGCTTACGTAGCGGGAGCCTTCAAGAGACCCAGTACTTC. It specifies CASSLRSGSLQETQYF. The J gene is TRBJ2-5, the V gene TRBV13; 9 bases fit TRBD2. Germline CDR1 and CDR2: PRHDT and FYEKMQ (reference sequence). V shed 2 bases, J shed 2 bases, and the junction held 6 bases outside the gene matches. The CDR3 totals 16 residues.

There are a few counts of this clonotype. The V and J genes are TRBV5-1 and TRBJ2-3, with D perhaps TRBD1 (6 bases). This CDR3 spans 15 amino acids. Germline V gene sequence: CDR1 SGHRS, CDR2 YFSETQ. Between the trimmed V and J ends, which lost 2 bases and 6 bases, there was a span of 16 bases. The CDR3 nucleotides are TGCGCCAGCAGCTTTTCCTCAGGGGAGTTCGATACGCAGTATTTT. Protein product: CASSFSSGEFDTQYF.

This clonotype was recorded at least ten times. This sequence joins TRBV2 and TRBJ2-3; TRBD2 agrees at 7 bases. Per germline, CDR1 SNHLY and CDR2 FYNNEI. The CDR3 totals 14 residues. The junction had 4 bases not matched to a gene; V was cut back by 6 bases and J by 1 base. CDR3 nucleotides: TGTGCCAGCAGGCGGGAGTCAGGCACAGATACGCAGTATTTT. It yields the protein CASRRESGTDTQYF.

This clonotype was recorded once. The rearrangement joins TRBV3-1 to TRBJ2-1; no clear D gene. Germline assignment: CDR1 LGHDT and CDR2 YNNKEL (reference sequence). This CDR3 comprises 13 residues. Trimming stripped 4 bases from V and 5 bases from J, with 9 bases between. The CDR3 here is CASSLAVNNEQFF. The CDR3 DNA is TGTGCCAGCAGCCTCGCCGTAAACAATGAGCAGTTCTTC.

The chain combines TRBV25-1 with TRBJ2-1, with a weak D call TRBD1 (6 bases). Trimming removed 1 base from V and 12 bases from J, with 16 bases in between. CDR3 size: 14 residues. The germline gives CDR1 MGHDK, CDR2 SYGVNS. The CDR3 reads CASSESGQFFGQFF. DNA for the CDR3: TGTGCCAGCAGTGAATCAGGACAGTTCTTTGGGCAGTTCTTC.

The chain carries TRBV28 and TRBJ1-5; TRBD1 agrees at 10 bases. J lost 5 bases, V lost 5 bases, and 3 bases had no gene match. The CDR3 is made up of 14 amino acids. CDR1 is MDHEN and CDR2 is SYDVKM in the germline V gene. CDR3 residues: CASSRQGAYQPQHF. The CDR3 region has the DNA TGTGCCAGCAGTCGACAGGGGGCCTATCAGCCCCAGCATTTT.

The chain has TRBV6-6 and TRBJ1-4, with TRBD1 identical over 10 bases. CDR1 MNHNY and CDR2 SVGAGI come from the germline V gene (reference sequence). The CDR3 runs 16 residues. Unmatched junction bases numbered 5, after V lost 2 bases and J lost 5 bases. The CDR3 loop is CASSYQTGQGNEKLFF. CDR3 bases: TGTGCCAGCAGTTACCAGACGGGACAGGGGAATGAAAAACTGTTTTTT.

In its sample, this clonotype was seen many times. V usage is TRBV18 and J usage is TRBJ2-1; D is unresolved. CDR1 and CDR2 (germline): KGHSH, LQKENI. The V and J ends lost 1 base and 5 bases respectively, with 3 bases between them. CDR3 length equals 12 residues. CDR3 DNA: TGTGCCAGCTCACCACGGGACAATGAGCAGTTCTTC. Its translation: CASSPRDNEQFF.

The chain uses TRBV28 and TRBJ1-6, with 7 bases fitting TRBD1. CDR3 length: 14 residues. V dropped 10 bases and J dropped 7; count of bases not matched to a gene: 10. Germline CDR1 is MDHEN and CDR2 is SYDVKM. As DNA, the CDR3 is TGTGCCATCCCCGCCGGGACAGCCAATTCACCCCTCCACTTT. As protein: CAIPAGTANSPLHF.

This clonotype has at least ten counts. This chain uses TRBV18 with TRBJ2-1, with 7 nucleotides matching TRBD1. V dropped 1 base and J dropped 7; count of bases not matched to a gene: 7. The CDR3 runs to 15 residues. Germline V CDR1 and CDR2: KGHSH, LQKENI. CDR3 nucleotide sequence: TGTGCCAGCTCACCACGGGGCGACAGGGAAAATGAGCAGTTCTTC. This codes for CASSPRGDRENEQFF.

The chain is built from TRBV13 and TRBJ1-2; maybe TRBD1 (6 bases). CDR1 and CDR2 from the germline V gene are PRHDT and FYEKMQ (reference sequence). The CDR3 consists of 15 residues. V was pared by 0 bases and J by 3 bases, with 11 bases between. CDR3 coding DNA: TGTGCCAGCAGCTTAGGGGGGGCGGCTGACTATGGCTACACCTTC. It yields the protein CASSLGGAADYGYTF.

This clonotype occurred once. It may be a read error: a sequence one base away is much more abundant. The chain's CDR3 is CASGTSGSTDTQYF. Here the CDR3 DNA reads TGTGCCAGCGGCACTAGCGGTAGCACAGATACGCAGTATTTT. This chain joins TRBV28 and TRBJ2-3, with TRBD2 matching 8 bases. Trimming removed 8 bases from V and 0 bases from J; junction bases left unmatched: 4. The CDR3 is 14 residues long. In germline, CDR1 is MDHEN, CDR2 SYDVKM.